Here is one T cell receptor (beta chain) with its context. The data originate from a study of beta chain features in type 1 diabetes. Since all of the isolated RNA was reverse transcribed, expressed TCRB transcripts were what got sequenced. Sequenced by immunoSEQ multiplex PCR; TCRdb stores in-frame clones only, minus some. The table includes 350,000 to 400,000 clones, roughly 16% detected once. Material: naive CD4+ T cells from blood. The source is a woman aged 18-30 years in good health.

The CDR3 bases are TGCAGCGTTGGCCCGGGACAGGGGGTCGGGACCCAGTACTTC. It translates to CSVGPGQGVGTQYF. V usage is TRBV29-1 and J usage is TRBJ2-5, with 11 bases matching TRBD1. Germline V gives CDR1 SQVTM, CDR2 ANQGSEA. This CDR3 region has 14 residues. Trimming removed 4 bases from V and 7 bases from J; junction bases left unmatched: 8.